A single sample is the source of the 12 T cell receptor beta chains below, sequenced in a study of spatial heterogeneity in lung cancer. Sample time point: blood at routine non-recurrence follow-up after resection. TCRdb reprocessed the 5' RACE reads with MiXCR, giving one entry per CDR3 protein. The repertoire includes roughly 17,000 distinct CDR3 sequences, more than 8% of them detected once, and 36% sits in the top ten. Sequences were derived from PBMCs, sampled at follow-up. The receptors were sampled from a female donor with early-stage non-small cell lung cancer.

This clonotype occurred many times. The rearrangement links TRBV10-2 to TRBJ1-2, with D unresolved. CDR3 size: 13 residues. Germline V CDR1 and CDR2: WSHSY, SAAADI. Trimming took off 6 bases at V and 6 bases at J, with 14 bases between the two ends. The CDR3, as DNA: TGCGCCAGCAGCCCGGCCGCGGCTGATGGCTACACCTTC. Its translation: CASSPAAADGYTF.

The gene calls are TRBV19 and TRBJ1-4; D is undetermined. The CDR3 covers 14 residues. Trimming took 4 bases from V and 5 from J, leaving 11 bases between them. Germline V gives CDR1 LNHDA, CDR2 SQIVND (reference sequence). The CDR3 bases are TGTGCCAGTAGTAGGGGAAGGTCGAATGAAAAACTGTTTTTT. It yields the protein CASSRGRSNEKLFF. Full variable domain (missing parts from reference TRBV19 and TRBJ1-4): DGGITQSPKYLFRKEGQNVTLSCEQNLNHDAMYWYRQDPGQGLRLIYYSQIVNDFQKGDIAEGYSVSREKKESFPLTVTSAQKNPTAFYLCASSRGRSNEKLFFGSGTQLSVL.

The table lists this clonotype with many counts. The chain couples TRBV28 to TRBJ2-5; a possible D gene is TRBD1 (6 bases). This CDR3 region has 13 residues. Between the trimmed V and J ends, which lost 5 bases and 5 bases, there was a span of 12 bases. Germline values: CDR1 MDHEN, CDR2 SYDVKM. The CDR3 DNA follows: TGTGCCAGCAGTCCGCGACAGGAGGAGACCCAGTACTTC. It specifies CASSPRQEETQYF.

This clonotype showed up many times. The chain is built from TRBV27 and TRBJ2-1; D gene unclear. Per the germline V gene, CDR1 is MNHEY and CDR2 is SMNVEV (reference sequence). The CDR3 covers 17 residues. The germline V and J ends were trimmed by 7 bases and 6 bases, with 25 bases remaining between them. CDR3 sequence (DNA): TGTGCCAGCAAACACTCGACCCGCTTTGATGTTGTCAATGAGCAGTTCTTC. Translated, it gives CASKHSTRFDVVNEQFF.

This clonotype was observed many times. In DNA, the CDR3 is TGTGCCAGCCAAGAACACTATGGCTACACCTTC. Protein product: CASQEHYGYTF. The chain has TRBV7-2 and TRBJ1-2; D remains unclear. The V gene's germline CDR1 is SGHTA and CDR2 FQGNSA. The CDR3 loop spans 11 amino acids. Deletions cut 8 bases from V and 3 bases from J, with 7 bases between.

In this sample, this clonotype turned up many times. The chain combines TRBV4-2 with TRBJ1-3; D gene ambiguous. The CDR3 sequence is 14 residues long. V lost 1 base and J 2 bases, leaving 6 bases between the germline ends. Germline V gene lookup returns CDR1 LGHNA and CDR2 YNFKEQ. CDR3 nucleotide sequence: TGTGCCAGCAGCCAAGTAACAGCTGGAAACACCATATATTTT. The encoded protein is CASSQVTAGNTIYF.

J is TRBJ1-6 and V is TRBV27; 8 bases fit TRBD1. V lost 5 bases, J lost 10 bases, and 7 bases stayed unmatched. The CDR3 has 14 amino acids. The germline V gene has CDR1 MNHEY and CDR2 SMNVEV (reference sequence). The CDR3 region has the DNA TGTGCCAGCAGTCGCGGACAGGGAGGATCACCCCTCCACTTT. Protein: CASSRGQGGSPLHF.

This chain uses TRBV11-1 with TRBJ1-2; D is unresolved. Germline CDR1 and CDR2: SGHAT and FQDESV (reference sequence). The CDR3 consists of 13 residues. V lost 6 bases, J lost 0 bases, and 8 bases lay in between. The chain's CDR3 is CASSVTPNYGYTF. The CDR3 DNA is TGTGCCAGCAGTGTGACACCTAACTATGGCTACACCTTC.

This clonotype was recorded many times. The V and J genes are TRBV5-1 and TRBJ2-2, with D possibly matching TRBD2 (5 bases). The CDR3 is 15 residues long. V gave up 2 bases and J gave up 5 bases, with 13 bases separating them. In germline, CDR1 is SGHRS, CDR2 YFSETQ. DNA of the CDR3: TGCGCCAGCAGCTTTGCGGGTTTCTCAACCGGGGAGCTGTTTTTT. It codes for CASSFAGFSTGELFF.

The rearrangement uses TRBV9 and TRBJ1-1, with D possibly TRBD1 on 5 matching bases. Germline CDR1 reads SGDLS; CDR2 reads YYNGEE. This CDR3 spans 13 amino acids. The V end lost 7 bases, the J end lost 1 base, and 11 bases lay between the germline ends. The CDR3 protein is CASSRQPNTEAFF. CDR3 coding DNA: TGTGCCAGCTCGAGACAGCCGAACACTGAAGCTTTCTTT.

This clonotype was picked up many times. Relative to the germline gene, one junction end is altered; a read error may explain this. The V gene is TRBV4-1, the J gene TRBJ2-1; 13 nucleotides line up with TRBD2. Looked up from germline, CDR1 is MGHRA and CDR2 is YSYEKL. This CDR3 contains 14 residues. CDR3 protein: CASSPGLAGRGQLF. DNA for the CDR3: TGCGCCAGCAGCCCGGGACTAGCGGGACGGGGCCAGCTCTTC.

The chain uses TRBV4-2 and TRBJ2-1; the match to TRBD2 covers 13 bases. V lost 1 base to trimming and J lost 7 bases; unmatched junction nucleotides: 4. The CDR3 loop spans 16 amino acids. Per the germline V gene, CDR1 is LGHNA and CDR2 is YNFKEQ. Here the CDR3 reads CASSQVLAGGPNEQFF. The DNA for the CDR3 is TGTGCCAGCAGCCAAGTACTAGCGGGGGGGCCGAATGAGCAGTTCTTC.